A single sample gave rise to the 14 T cell receptor beta chains below, sequenced in a study of T cell repertoires in cytomegalovirus infection. TCRdb reprocessed the reads with MiXCR, giving one entry per CDR3 protein. The sample holds approximately 500,000 distinct CDR3 sequences; about 17% are singletons and the top ten take about 24%. Sequencing was performed on CD8+ T cells from PBMCs. These receptor sequences come from a human donor in good health (CMV status not recorded). Some clones in this sample may be carry-over from other donors' samples.

This clonotype has ten or more counts. V gene TRBV6-1 combines with J gene TRBJ1-5; 7 positions agree with TRBD1. Unmatched junction bases numbered 6, after V lost 5 bases and J lost 2 bases. The germline gives CDR1 MNHNS, CDR2 SASEGT. CDR3 length: 15 residues. The CDR3 here is CASSKTGTGNQPQHF. CDR3 nucleotides: TGTGCCAGCAGTAAGACAGGGACGGGCAATCAGCCCCAGCATTTT.

The table lists this clonotype with a few counts. This sequence joins TRBV6-5 and TRBJ2-1; possibly TRBD2 for D (5 bases). The CDR3 extends over 14 amino acids. The germline V and J ends were trimmed by 8 bases and 7 bases, with 18 bases remaining between them. Germline CDR1 MNHEY, CDR2 SVGAGI. DNA of the CDR3: TGTGCCAGCGGGGTCGTAGGGAGAAGGAATGAGCAGTTCTTC. This translates into CASGVVGRRNEQFF.

This clonotype came up many times. The chain is built from TRBV4-1 and TRBJ2-2; possibly TRBD1 or TRBD2 for D (5 bases each). The CDR3 is made up of 18 amino acids. CDR1 MGHRA and CDR2 YSYEKL come from the germline V gene. The ends were cut back, 0 bases at V and 2 bases at J, with 16 bases in the middle. The DNA for the CDR3 is TGCGCCAGCAGCCAAGACCCGGGACCACTTTTTAACACCGGGGAGCTGTTTTTT. Protein product: CASSQDPGPLFNTGELFF.

The table lists this clonotype with many counts. The chain employs TRBV4-1 and TRBJ2-3; 8 positions match TRBD1. Germline-derived CDR1 and CDR2 are MGHRA and YSYEKL. This CDR3 has 16 residues. The ends lost 0 bases at V and 2 bases at J; junction bases unmatched: 4. This CDR3 reads CASSQDRDRPTDTQYF. The DNA for the CDR3 is TGCGCCAGCAGCCAAGACCGGGACAGGCCCACAGATACGCAGTATTTT.

Turning to this clonotype: Since a much larger clone is just one base distant, this may be a read error. J is TRBJ1-5 and V is TRBV19; tentative D call: TRBD1 (6 bases). This CDR3 region has 15 residues. In germline, CDR1 is LNHDA, CDR2 SQIVND (reference sequence). The CDR3 loop reads CASSPGGRGNQPQRF. CDR3 DNA sequence: TGTGCCAGTAGCCCGGGGGGCCGTGGCAATCAGCCCCAGCGTTTT.

The DNA for the CDR3 is TGCGCCAGCAGCCCGGGAGGGGGATTCTATGGCTACACCTTC. This translates into CASSPGGGFYGYTF. The chain uses TRBV4-1 and TRBJ1-2; D may be TRBD1 (6 bases). CDR3 length: 14 amino acids. Germline V gene lookup returns CDR1 MGHRA and CDR2 YSYEKL. Trimming cost V 4 bases and J 4 bases, with 13 bases left between them.

The chain joins TRBV7-3 to TRBJ1-1; D is possibly TRBD1 (5 bases). V gave up 5 bases and J gave up 5 bases, with 9 bases separating them. Germline lookup yields CDR1 SGHTA and CDR2 FQGTGA. This CDR3 contains 12 residues. The CDR3 protein is CASSMGQTEAFF. Here the CDR3 DNA reads TGTGCCAGCAGCATGGGGCAAACTGAAGCTTTCTTT.

This chain uses TRBV28 with TRBJ2-1, with 7 bases identical to TRBD2. J lost 2 bases, V lost 1 base, and 2 bases had no gene match. Germline CDR1 reads MDHEN; CDR2 reads SYDVKM. CDR3 size: 15 residues. In DNA form, the CDR3 reads TGTGCCAGCAGTTTATATCGGGAGGCCTACAATGAGCAGTTCTTC. It translates to CASSLYREAYNEQFF.

CDR3 nucleotide sequence: TGCGCCAGCAGTGAGGGCAAAGCCTACGAGCAGTACTTC. Translating it yields CASSEGKAYEQYF. The V gene is TRBV10-2, the J gene TRBJ2-7; D unclear. V shed 2 bases and J shed 2 bases, with 7 bases lying between them. This CDR3 spans 13 amino acids. CDR1 and CDR2 from the germline V gene are WSHSY and SAAADI.

The sample holds a few counts of this clonotype. V is TRBV28 and J is TRBJ2-2; D possibly corresponds to TRBD1 (6 bases). The CDR3 is 14 residues long. Germline CDR1 MDHEN, CDR2 SYDVKM. Deletions cut 5 bases from V and 5 bases from J, with 12 bases between. CDR3 sequence (DNA): TGTGCCAGCAGTACGTACAGGGATACCGGGGAGCTGTTTTTT. Protein sequence: CASSTYRDTGELFF.

This rearrangement joins TRBV19 to TRBJ2-5, with 10 nucleotides matching TRBD1. CDR1 and CDR2 from the germline V gene are LNHDA and SQIVND (reference sequence). The V and J ends lost 3 bases and 2 bases, in that order; junction bases with no gene match: 6. The CDR3 extends over 16 amino acids. This chain's CDR3 is CASSIPGQGLQETQYF. In DNA, the CDR3 is TGTGCCAGTAGTATCCCGGGACAGGGGCTACAAGAGACCCAGTACTTC. Supplemented by reference TRBV19 and TRBJ2-5, the full variable domain reads DGGITQSPKYLFRKEGQNVTLSCEQNLNHDAMYWYRQDPGQGLRLIYYSQIVNDFQKGDIAEGYSVSREKKESFPLTVTSAQKNPTAFYLCASSIPGQGLQETQYFGPGTRLLVL.

The rearrangement uses TRBV19 and TRBJ2-7; a possible D gene is TRBD1 (6 bases). CDR1 LNHDA and CDR2 SQIVND come from the germline V gene (reference sequence). The CDR3 is made up of 15 amino acids. V lost 3 bases, J lost 2 bases, and 14 bases lay in between. The CDR3 is CASSILSTGPYEQYF. In DNA, the CDR3 is TGTGCCAGTAGTATTCTTTCGACAGGCCCCTACGAGCAGTACTTC.

The table lists this clonotype with a few counts. V gene TRBV9 combines with J gene TRBJ1-1, with 12 bases that match TRBD1. This CDR3 contains 17 residues. Germline V gene data show CDR1 as SGDLS and CDR2 as YYNGEE. Trimming at V came to 4 bases and at J to 4 bases, leaving 11 bases not matched to a gene. CDR3 bases: TGTGCCAGCAGCCCCGGGACAGGGGGCGGTGAGTTCACTGAAGCTTTCTTT. It specifies CASSPGTGGGEFTEAFF.

This clonotype was seen at least ten times. This chain uses TRBV11-2 with TRBJ2-1; TRBD2 agrees at 8 bases. This CDR3 comprises 14 residues. CDR1 and CDR2 from the germline V gene are SGHAT and FQNNGV. With 2 bases clipped from V and 6 bases from J, the junction kept 3 bases outside the gene matches. The CDR3: CASSLSGGPNEQFF. In DNA, the CDR3 is TGTGCCAGCAGCTTAAGCGGGGGCCCCAATGAGCAGTTCTTC. Full variable domain (missing parts from reference TRBV11-2 and TRBJ2-1): EAGVAQSPRYKIIEKRQSVAFWCNPISGHATLYWYQQILGQGPKLLIQFQNNGVVDDSQLPKDRFSAERLKGVDSTLKIQPAKLEDSAVYLCASSLSGGPNEQFFGPGTRLTVL.